These 7 T cell receptor beta chains came from one sample sequenced in a study of blood T cell repertoires in COVID-19. The repertoire was sequenced with immunoSEQ multiplex PCR; TCRdb's copy has only in-frame clones and lacks some. The sample lists roughly 250,000 clones; 80% to 90% were seen once. Input material: peripheral blood. The receptors come from a man in his thirties or forties with acute or convalescent COVID-19.

The chain joins TRBV30 to TRBJ1-4, with TRBD1 identical over 7 bases. The CDR3 extends over 15 amino acids. In germline, CDR1 is GTSNPN, CDR2 SVGIG (reference sequence). J gave up 8 bases and V 1 base, and 10 bases lay outside the gene matches. CDR3 coding DNA: TGTGCCTGGAGTGGTAAGGGACAGCTCCTGGAAAAACTGTTTTTT. This gives the protein CAWSGKGQLLEKLFF.

The chain uses TRBV5-1 and TRBJ2-2, with 11 bases matching TRBD2. This CDR3 has 16 residues. The germline gives CDR1 SGHRS, CDR2 YFSETQ. The trim removed 7 bases at V and 1 base at J, leaving 6 bases unmatched. CDR3 region: CASEDTSGGNTGELFF. The CDR3, as DNA: TGCGCCAGCGAGGACACTAGCGGGGGGAACACCGGGGAGCTGTTTTTT.

This chain links TRBV7-2 with TRBJ1-5, with a weak D call TRBD1 (6 bases). The V end lost 5 bases, the J end lost 1 base, and 12 bases lay between the germline ends. Germline-derived CDR1 and CDR2 are SGHTA and FQGNSA. This CDR3 region has 15 residues. This CDR3 is CASSRQQGSNQPQHF. The CDR3 DNA follows: TGTGCCAGCAGCCGTCAACAGGGAAGCAATCAGCCCCAGCATTTT.

This chain links TRBV28 with TRBJ1-4; 10 bases agree with TRBD1. J lost 5 bases, V lost 5 bases, and 2 bases had no gene match. The CDR3 sequence is 14 residues long. Germline assignment: CDR1 MDHEN and CDR2 SYDVKM. CDR3 sequence reads: CASSPGQGNEKLFF. Written as DNA, the CDR3 is TGTGCCAGCAGTCCGGGACAGGGGAATGAAAAACTGTTTTTT.

This sequence joins TRBV25-1 and TRBJ1-6; tentatively, D is TRBD1 (5 bases). Germline assignment: CDR1 MGHDK and CDR2 SYGVNS. CDR3 length equals 13 residues. V was pared by 6 bases and J by 6 bases, with 9 bases between. The CDR3 reads CASSRVGNSPLHF. The CDR3 coding sequence is TGTGCCAGCAGCAGGGTTGGTAATTCACCCCTCCACTTT. Full variable domain (remainder filled in from reference TRBV25-1 and TRBJ1-6): EADIYQTPRYLVIGTGKKITLECSQTMGHDKMYWYQQDPGMELHLIHYSYGVNSTEKGDLSSESTVSRIRTEHFPLTLESARPSHTSQYLCASSRVGNSPLHFGNGTRLTVT.

The chain has TRBV28 and TRBJ2-7; 7 bases are shared with TRBD2. J was trimmed by 0 bases and V by 7 bases; bases with no gene match: 6. This CDR3 region has 14 residues. CDR1 is MDHEN and CDR2 is SYDVKM in the germline V gene. CDR3 region: CASIAWTSSYEQYF. As DNA, the CDR3 is TGTGCCAGCATCGCTTGGACTAGCTCCTACGAGCAGTACTTC.

V is TRBV6-4 and J is TRBJ2-7, with D maybe TRBD1 (5 bases). V dropped 3 bases and J dropped 1 base, with 10 bases sitting between them. This CDR3 spans 14 amino acids. The germline CDR1 and CDR2 sequences are MRHNA and SNTAGT. CDR3 DNA: TGTGCCAGCAGTGAGTGGACAACATCCTACGAGCAGTACTTC. Its translation is CASSEWTTSYEQYF.